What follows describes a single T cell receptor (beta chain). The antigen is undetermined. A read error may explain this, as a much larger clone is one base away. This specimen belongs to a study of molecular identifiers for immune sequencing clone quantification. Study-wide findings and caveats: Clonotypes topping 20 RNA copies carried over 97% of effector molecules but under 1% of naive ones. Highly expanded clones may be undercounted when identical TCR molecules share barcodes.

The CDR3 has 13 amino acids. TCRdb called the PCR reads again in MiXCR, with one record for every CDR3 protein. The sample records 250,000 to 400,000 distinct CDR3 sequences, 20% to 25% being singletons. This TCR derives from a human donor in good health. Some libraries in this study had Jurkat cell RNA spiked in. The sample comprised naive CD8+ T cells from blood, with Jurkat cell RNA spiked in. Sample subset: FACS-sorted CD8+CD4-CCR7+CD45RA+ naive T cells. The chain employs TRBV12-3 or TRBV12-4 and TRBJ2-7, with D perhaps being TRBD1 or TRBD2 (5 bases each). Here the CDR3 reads CVSSLVGPDEQYF. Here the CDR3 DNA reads TGTGTCAGCAGTTTAGTGGGACCAGACGAGCAGTACTTC.